The entry that follows covers one T cell receptor (beta chain) sequence. At one of its ends the junction is not consistent with the germline gene, which may arise from a read error. These data are taken from a study of CD8+CD57+ T cells in acquired aplastic anemia. Study overall: Yields of DNA that came from sorted CD4+ and CD8+ cells averaged roughly 3.2 ug.

The CDR3 has 17 amino acids. Germline CDR1 is WNHNN and CDR2 is SYGVQD (reference sequence). CDR3 and TCR beta VDJ profiling relied on a genomic DNA template. MiXCR, applied by TCRdb to the reads, yields one record per CDR3 protein. The sample yields around 250,000 distinct CDR3 sequences, 50% to 70% seen once. The chain recombines TRBV10-1 with TRBJ1-1, with D maybe TRBD1 (5 bases). The sequenced material came from sorted CD4+, CD8+, or CD8+CD57+ T cells (not recorded which) from PBMCs. The origin of this receptor is a human donor with severe aplastic anemia or a healthy control (not recorded which). Here the CDR3 reads CASSEYLTELMNTEAFF. The CDR3 nucleotides are TGCGCCAGCAGTGAGTACCTGACAGAGCTGATGAACACTGAAGCCTTCTTT.